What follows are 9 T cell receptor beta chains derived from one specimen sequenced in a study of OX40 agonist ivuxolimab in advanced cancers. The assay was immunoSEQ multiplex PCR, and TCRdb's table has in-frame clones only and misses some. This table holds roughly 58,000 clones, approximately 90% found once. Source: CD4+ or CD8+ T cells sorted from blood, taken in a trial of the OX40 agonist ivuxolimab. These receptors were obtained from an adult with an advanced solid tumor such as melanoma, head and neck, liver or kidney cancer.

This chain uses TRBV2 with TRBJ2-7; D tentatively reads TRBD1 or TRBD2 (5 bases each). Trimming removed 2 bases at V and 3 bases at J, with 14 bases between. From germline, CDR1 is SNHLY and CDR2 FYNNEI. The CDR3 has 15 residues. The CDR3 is CASSESSGPGYEQYF. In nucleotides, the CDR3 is TGTGCCAGCAGTGAATCGTCGGGACCGGGCTACGAGCAGTACTTC.

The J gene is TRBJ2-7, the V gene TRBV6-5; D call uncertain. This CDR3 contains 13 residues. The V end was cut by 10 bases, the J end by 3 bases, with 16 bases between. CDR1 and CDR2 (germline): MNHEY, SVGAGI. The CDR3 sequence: CATSGHSLYEQYF. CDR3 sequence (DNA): TGTGCCACCTCCGGCCACAGCCTCTACGAGCAGTACTTC.

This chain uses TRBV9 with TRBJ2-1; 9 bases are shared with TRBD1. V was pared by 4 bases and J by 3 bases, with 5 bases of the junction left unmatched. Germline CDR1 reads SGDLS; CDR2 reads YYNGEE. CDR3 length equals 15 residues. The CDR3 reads CASSTLGQGYNEQFF. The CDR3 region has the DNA TGTGCCAGCAGCACCCTGGGACAGGGCTACAATGAGCAGTTCTTC.

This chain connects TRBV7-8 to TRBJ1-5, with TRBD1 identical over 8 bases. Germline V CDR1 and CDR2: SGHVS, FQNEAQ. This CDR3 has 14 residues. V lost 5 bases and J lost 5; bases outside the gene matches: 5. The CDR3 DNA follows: TGTGCCAGCAGCCCGGACAGGGTTGATCAGCCCCAGCATTTT. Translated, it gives CASSPDRVDQPQHF.

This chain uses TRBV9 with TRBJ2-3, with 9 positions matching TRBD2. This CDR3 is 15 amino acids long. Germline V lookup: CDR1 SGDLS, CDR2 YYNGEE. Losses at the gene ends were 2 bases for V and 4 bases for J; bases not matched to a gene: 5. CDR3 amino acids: CASSVSAGGSDTQYF. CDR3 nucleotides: TGTGCCAGCAGCGTGTCAGCGGGGGGTTCAGATACGCAGTATTTT.

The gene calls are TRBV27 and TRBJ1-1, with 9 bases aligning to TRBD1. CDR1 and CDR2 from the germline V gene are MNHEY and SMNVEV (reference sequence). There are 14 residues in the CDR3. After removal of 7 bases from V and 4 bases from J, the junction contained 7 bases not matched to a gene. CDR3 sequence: CASTPGTGFTEAFF. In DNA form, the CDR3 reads TGTGCCAGCACCCCCGGGACAGGGTTCACTGAAGCTTTCTTT.

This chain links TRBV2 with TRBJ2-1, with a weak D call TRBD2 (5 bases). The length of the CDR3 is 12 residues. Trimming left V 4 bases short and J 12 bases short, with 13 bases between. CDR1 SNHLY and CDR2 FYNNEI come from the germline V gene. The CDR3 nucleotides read TGTGCCAGCAGTGGCAACCGGGAAGCGCAGTTCTTC. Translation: CASSGNREAQFF. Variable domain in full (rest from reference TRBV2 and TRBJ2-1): EPEVTQTPSHQVTQMGQEVILRCVPISNHLYFYWYRQILGQKVEFLVSFYNNEISEKSEIFDDQFSVERPDGSNFTLKIRSTKLEDSAMYFCASSGNREAQFFGPGTRLTVL.

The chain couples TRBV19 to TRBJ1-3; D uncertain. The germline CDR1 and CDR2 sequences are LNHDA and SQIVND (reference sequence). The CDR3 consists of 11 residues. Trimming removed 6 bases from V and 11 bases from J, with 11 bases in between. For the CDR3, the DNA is TGTGCCAGTAGGGTCGGAAGCGCCATATATTTT. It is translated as CASRVGSAIYF.

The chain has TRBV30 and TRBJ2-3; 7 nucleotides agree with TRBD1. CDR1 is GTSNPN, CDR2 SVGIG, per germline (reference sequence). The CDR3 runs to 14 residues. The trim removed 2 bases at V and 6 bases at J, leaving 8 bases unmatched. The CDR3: CAWSSGQSADTQYF. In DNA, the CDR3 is TGTGCCTGGAGTTCGGGACAGAGCGCCGATACGCAGTATTTT.